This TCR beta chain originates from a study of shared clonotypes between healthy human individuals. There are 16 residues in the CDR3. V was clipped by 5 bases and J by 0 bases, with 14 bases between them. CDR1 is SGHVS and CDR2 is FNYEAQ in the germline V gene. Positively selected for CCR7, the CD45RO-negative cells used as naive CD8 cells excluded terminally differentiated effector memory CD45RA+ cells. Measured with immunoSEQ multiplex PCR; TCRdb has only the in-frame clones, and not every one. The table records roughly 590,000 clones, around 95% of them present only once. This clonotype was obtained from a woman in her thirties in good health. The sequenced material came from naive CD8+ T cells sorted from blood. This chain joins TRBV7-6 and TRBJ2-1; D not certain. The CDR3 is CASSVSLLSSYNEQFF. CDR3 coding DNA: TGTGCCAGCAGCGTAAGCCTGCTCAGCTCCTACAATGAGCAGTTCTTC.